A single sample is the source of the 9 T cell receptor beta chains below, sequenced in a study of shared T cell receptors in the human thymus. TCRdb keeps only in-frame clones here, not all; method: immunoSEQ multiplex PCR. The sample has roughly 500,000 clones, approximately 80% seen once. These data are also associated with another study on human thymus T cells.

The sample was thymocytes. The receptors shown here come from a boy younger than two with a congenital heart defect.

The V and J genes are TRBV29-1 and TRBJ1-2; D gene unclear. Germline values: CDR1 SQVTM, CDR2 ANQGSEA. V lost 3 bases and J 8 bases, leaving 19 bases between the germline ends. The CDR3 has 14 amino acids. CDR3 protein: CSVDPGSASRGYTF. The CDR3 DNA reads as TGCAGCGTTGATCCGGGATCAGCCTCCCGGGGCTACACCTTC. Complete variable domain (other parts from reference TRBV29-1 and TRBJ1-2): SAVISQKPSRDICQRGTSLTIQCQVDSQVTMMFWYRQQPGQSLTLIATANQGSEATYESGFVIDKFPISRPNLTFSTLTVSNMSPEDSSIYLCSVDPGSASRGYTFGSGTRLTVV.

This clone was observed a few times. V is TRBV30 and J is TRBJ1-2; 9 bases are a match to TRBD1. CDR1 and CDR2 (germline): GTSNPN, SVGIG (reference sequence). CDR3 length: 19 amino acids. With V trimmed by 0 bases and J by 5 bases, 19 bases remained unmatched. The CDR3 DNA sequence: TGTGCCTGGAGTGTAGATGTGGGACTTGGGACAGGGAAAGGGTATGGCTACACCTTC. This translates into CAWSVDVGLGTGKGYGYTF.

The CDR3 sequence is CATSAGETVYGYTF. CDR3 sequence (DNA): TGTGCCACCAGCGCCGGTGAAACAGTCTATGGCTACACCTTC. The chain employs TRBV15 and TRBJ1-2; no firm D call. CDR1 and CDR2 (germline): LNHNV, YYDKDF (reference sequence). Trimming took 5 bases from V and 4 from J, leaving 14 bases between them. This CDR3 spans 14 amino acids.

The chain joins TRBV13 to TRBJ2-7; 10 bases match TRBD2. The J segment lost 6 bases and the V segment lost 0 bases, leaving 8 bases of the junction unmatched. CDR3 length equals 16 residues. CDR1 PRHDT and CDR2 FYEKMQ come from the germline V gene (reference sequence). Written as DNA, the CDR3 is TGTGCCAGCAGCTTAGGGCTAGCGGGAGTCTCGAGCGAGCAGTACTTC. Amino acid sequence: CASSLGLAGVSSEQYF.

In its sample, this clone was seen a few times. This specimen includes other DNA sequences encoding the same CDR3. The CDR3 here is CASSLTGGRYEQYF. Written as DNA, the CDR3 is TGTGCCAGCAGTCTTACCGGGGGTCGCTACGAGCAGTACTTC. This sequence joins TRBV27 and TRBJ2-7; a possible D gene is TRBD2 (6 bases). V was cut by 5 bases and J by 3 bases, with 14 bases left in between. Germline lookup yields CDR1 MNHEY and CDR2 SMNVEV (reference sequence). The CDR3 contains 14 residues.

The V and J genes are TRBV18 and TRBJ2-7; the D gene is possibly TRBD2 (5 bases). The CDR3 runs to 14 residues. The V gene lost 2 bases and the J gene lost 2 bases, with 10 bases spanning the gap. Germline CDR1 KGHSH, CDR2 LQKENI. In DNA form, the CDR3 reads TGTGCCAGCTCACCAAAGGCCGGGACCTACGAGCAGTACTTC. This gives the protein CASSPKAGTYEQYF.

The V gene is TRBV13, the J gene TRBJ2-1; the match to TRBD2 covers 8 bases. V was pared by 0 bases and J by 7 bases, with 8 bases of the junction left unmatched. CDR1 and CDR2 (germline): PRHDT, FYEKMQ (reference sequence). The CDR3 extends over 16 amino acids. For the CDR3, the DNA is TGTGCCAGCAGCTTAGGACTAGCGGAACGCGGTAATGAGCAGTTCTTC. This encodes CASSLGLAERGNEQFF.

On this clone: The same CDR3 also results from other DNA sequences found in this sample. The chain employs TRBV2 and TRBJ2-7; 11 bases are shared with TRBD2. With 5 bases clipped from V and 0 bases from J, the junction kept 3 bases outside the gene matches. The CDR3 extends over 15 amino acids. CDR1 SNHLY and CDR2 FYNNEI come from the germline V gene. In DNA form, the CDR3 reads TGTGCCAGCAGTTTTGGGACTAGCGGCTCCTACGAGCAGTACTTC. Residues: CASSFGTSGSYEQYF. The full variable domain, in which reference TRBV2 and TRBJ2-7 provide the parts outside the CDR3, is EPEVTQTPSHQVTQMGQEVILRCVPISNHLYFYWYRQILGQKVEFLVSFYNNEISEKSEIFDDQFSVERPDGSNFTLKIRSTKLEDSAMYFCASSFGTSGSYEQYFGPGTRLTVT.

J is TRBJ1-3 and V is TRBV6-1; TRBD1 agrees at 7 bases. Looked up from germline, CDR1 is MNHNS and CDR2 is SASEGT. This CDR3 contains 15 residues. V shed 1 base, J shed 4 bases, and the junction held 4 bases outside the gene matches. The CDR3 region has the DNA TGTGCCAGCAGTGAAGAAAGGGGGCGAGGAAACACCATATATTTT. It encodes CASSEERGRGNTIYF.